This T cell receptor beta chain was found in a study of identical twins. The junction had 6 bases not matched to a gene; V was cut back by 8 bases and J by 3 bases. Germline V gives CDR1 MNHNS, CDR2 SASEGT. The CDR3 has 14 residues. TCRdb re-analysed the 5' RACE reads in MiXCR, keeping a single row per CDR3 protein. Among about 190,000 distinct CDR3 sequences, about 16% were seen once, and the ten largest hold over 35%. A note on this clonotype: As yet, its antigen is unknown.

Study-wide points: Among out-of-frame alpha sequences shared by twins, low generation probability occurred in excess.

The same data also contributed to another study, on T cells expressing NK-cell markers. As that report states: Sequenced donors, eight in total, included seven who were HCMV-seropositive and one who was seronegative. The share of CD8+ T cells held by dominant NKG2C+ clonotypes was about 1.0-7.5% in several donors.

The source of this sequence is a woman younger than 30 in good health. The sample was CD8+ T cells sorted from blood. The chain carries TRBV6-1 and TRBJ2-3, with TRBD2 matching 9 bases. CDR3 sequence: CASGASGATDTQYF. The CDR3 region has the DNA TGTGCCAGCGGAGCTAGCGGGGCGACAGATACGCAGTATTTT.